These T cell receptor beta chains were read from a single sample in a study of T cell repertoires in cytomegalovirus infection. MiXCR, applied by TCRdb to the reads, yields one record per CDR3 protein. Here the sample spans 250,000 to 400,000 distinct CDR3 sequences, 20% to 25% being singletons. No antigen has been identified for these receptors. The material was cultured PBMCs, obtained from culture after CMV antigen stimulation. The receptors were sampled from a human donor in good health (CMV status not recorded). Some clones in this sample may be carry-over from other donors' samples. Each CDR3 is given with its conserved first and last residue. Each record gives: V gene, J gene, clone size, CDR3 length, D gene, CDR3 protein, CDR3 DNA. The D gene is left open where the match is weak. Clone size is stated in some rows and not others, as once, few, many or a class when expanded.

>TRBV7-2|TRBJ1-1|many|15|TRBD1
CASSANRGPNTEAFF
TGTGCCAGCAGCGCAAACAGGGGGCCGAACACTGAAGCTTTCTTT
>TRBV20-1|TRBJ1-6|.|14|.
CSASPGVGNSPLHF
TGCAGTGCTAGCCCCGGGGTGGGTAATTCACCCCTCCACTTT
>TRBV5-1|TRBJ2-7|.|14|.
CASSVEAGTYEQYF
TGCGCCAGCAGCGTGGAGGCTGGGACCTACGAGCAGTACTTC
>TRBV12-3/TRBV12-4|TRBJ1-1|few|14|TRBD1
CASSFGDRDTEAFF
TGTGCCAGCAGTTTCGGAGACAGGGACACTGAAGCTTTCTTT
>TRBV20-1|TRBJ2-7|.|16|TRBD2
CSARASSSGGSYEQYF
TGCAGTGCTAGAGCAAGTTCGTCGGGGGGCTCCTACGAGCAGTACTTC
>TRBV11-3|TRBJ2-5|many|16|TRBD2
CASSFVASGTQETQYF
TGTGCCAGCAGCTTCGTGGCTAGCGGGACCCAAGAGACCCAGTACTTC
>TRBV29-1|TRBJ1-2|.|15|TRBD1
CSVERGTGYGYGYTF
TGCAGCGTTGAGAGGGGGACAGGCTACGGGTATGGCTACACCTTC
>TRBV7-2|TRBJ2-1|many|17|TRBD2
CASSSGLAGGSDNEQFF
TGTGCCAGCAGCTCGGGACTAGCGGGAGGCTCCGACAATGAGCAGTTCTTC
>TRBV7-2|TRBJ2-7|medium-sized|13|.
CASSYGRYYEQYF
TGTGCCAGCAGTTATGGACGATACTACGAGCAGTACTTC
>TRBV7-2|TRBJ2-7|.|16|TRBD1
CASSSYFTDREYEQYF
TGTGCCAGCAGCTCGTATTTTACGGACAGGGAGTACGAGCAGTACTTC
>TRBV20-1|TRBJ2-1|.|15|.
CSAETSLVAYNEQFF
TGCAGTGCGGAGACTTCCCTAGTAGCCTACAATGAGCAGTTCTTC
>TRBV7-6|TRBJ2-1|.|15|TRBD1
CASSSSTGWVNEQFF
TGTGCCAGCAGCTCGTCGACAGGGTGGGTCAATGAGCAGTTCTTC
>TRBV4-1|TRBJ1-2|.|13|.
CASSQQLDYGYTF
TGCGCCAGCAGCCAGCAGCTCGACTATGGCTACACCTTC
>TRBV15|TRBJ1-1|many|13|.
CATSRGMNTEAFF
TGTGCCACCAGCAGAGGCATGAACACTGAAGCTTTCTTT
>TRBV7-7|TRBJ2-2|many|13|.
CASSLKPAGELFF
TGTGCTAGCAGCTTAAAGCCCGCCGGGGAGCTGTTTTTT
>TRBV7-8|TRBJ1-5|many|15|.
CASSLAGAVGQPQHF
TGTGCCAGCAGCTTAGCGGGAGCGGTTGGTCAGCCCCAGCATTTT
>TRBV20-1|TRBJ2-1|few|15|.
CSARDRTGIYNEQFF
TGCAGTGCTAGAGATCGGACCGGAATCTACAATGAGCAGTTCTTC
>TRBV29-1|TRBJ1-2|.|12|.
CSVAYSNYGYTF
TGCAGCGTTGCCTACAGTAACTATGGCTACACCTTC
>TRBV4-1|TRBJ2-5|.|12|.
CASSGLSETQYF
TGCGCCAGCAGCGGACTTTCGGAGACCCAGTACTTC
>TRBV29-1|TRBJ2-3|.|16|TRBD2
CSGRGLAGSPTDTQYF
TGCAGCGGCCGCGGACTAGCGGGATCCCCCACAGATACGCAGTATTTT
>TRBV5-4|TRBJ2-5|.|13|.
CASSIRPGETQYF
TGTGCCAGCAGCATTCGACCAGGGGAGACCCAGTACTTC
>TRBV10-3|TRBJ1-4|few|14|TRBD1
CAISSDRGREKLFF
TGTGCCATCAGTTCGGACAGGGGCAGGGAAAAACTGTTTTTT
>TRBV6-5|TRBJ2-5|few|16|TRBD1
CASSYSRQGAVETQYF
TGTGCCAGCAGTTACTCGAGACAGGGGGCGGTGGAGACCCAGTACTTC
>TRBV19|TRBJ2-5|few|14|.
CASSRWGAQETQYF
TGTGCCAGTAGTCGATGGGGGGCCCAAGAGACCCAGTACTTC
>TRBV4-3|TRBJ2-3|.|16|.
CASSQDSLLSTDTQYF
TGCGCCAGCAGCCAAGATTCCCTCCTAAGCACAGATACGCAGTATTTT
>TRBV28|TRBJ2-2|few|13|TRBD1
CASSTGQGRELFF
TGTGCCAGCAGCACCGGACAGGGAAGGGAGCTGTTTTTT
>TRBV4-3|TRBJ2-4|.|16|TRBD2
CASSQWGTSGKNIQYF
TGCGCCAGCAGCCAGTGGGGGACTAGCGGGAAAAACATTCAGTACTTC
>TRBV11-2|TRBJ2-1|few|15|TRBD2
CASSSTSGSKHEQFF
TGTGCCAGCAGCAGCACTAGCGGGAGTAAGCACGAGCAGTTCTTC
>TRBV27|TRBJ2-2|few|18|TRBD2
CASSLSGLAEGNTGELFF
TGTGCCAGCAGTTTATCGGGACTAGCGGAGGGGAACACCGGGGAGCTGTTTTTT
>TRBV6-2/TRBV6-3|TRBJ2-2|many|15|TRBD2
CASRKSGSGTGELFF
TGTGCCAGCAGAAAAAGCGGGAGTGGCACCGGGGAGCTGTTTTTT
>TRBV7-4|TRBJ2-1|.|15|TRBD1
CASSIGQGPYNEQFF
TGTGCCAGCAGCATAGGACAGGGGCCTTACAATGAGCAGTTCTTC
>TRBV20-1|TRBJ2-1|.|14|TRBD2
CSGTSGRRSNEQFF
TGCAGTGGTACAAGCGGGAGAAGGTCCAATGAGCAGTTCTTC
>TRBV7-8|TRBJ1-3|many|18|.
CASSLAGGGLSSGNTIYF
TGTGCCAGCAGCTTAGCGGGCGGAGGCCTGTCCTCTGGAAACACCATATATTTT
>TRBV7-8|TRBJ1-2|many|15|TRBD1
CASSSRQGVTGGYTF
TGTGCCAGCAGCTCCAGACAGGGGGTGACTGGTGGCTACACCTTC
>TRBV20-1|TRBJ1-2|.|13|.
CSARDLGASGYTF
TGCAGTGCTAGAGATCTTGGGGCGAGTGGCTACACCTTC
>TRBV19|TRBJ2-1|.|14|TRBD2
CASSIAGGVDEQFF
TGTGCCAGTAGTATCGCGGGGGGAGTCGATGAGCAGTTCTTC
>TRBV30|TRBJ2-5|.|14|.
CASAEDRPQETQYF
TGTGCCTCCGCGGAGGATCGACCTCAAGAGACCCAGTACTTC
>TRBV12-3/TRBV12-4|TRBJ1-5|few|15|TRBD1
CASSAGQGVNQPQHF
TGTGCCAGCAGCGCGGGACAGGGGGTTAATCAGCCCCAGCATTTT
>TRBV24-1|TRBJ2-1|once|12|.
CATSDRGSEQFF
TGTGCCACCAGTGATCGGGGGAGTGAGCAGTTCTTC
>TRBV20-1|TRBJ1-1|once|11|.
CSARWAGEAFF
TGCAGTGCTAGATGGGCAGGTGAAGCTTTCTTT
>TRBV7-2|TRBJ2-5|.|17|.
CASSLGSGGRARGAQYF
TGTGCCAGCAGCTTAGGGTCGGGGGGCAGGGCTCGTGGGGCCCAGTACTTC
>TRBV10-3|TRBJ2-3|few|13|.
CAISWDFSDTQYF
TGTGCCATCAGTTGGGACTTCTCAGATACGCAGTATTTT
>TRBV7-2|TRBJ2-2|few|14|.
CASSTEVHTGELFF
TGTGCCAGCAGCACCGAGGTGCACACCGGGGAGCTGTTTTTT
>TRBV6-2/TRBV6-3|TRBJ1-6|.|15|.
CASSYHRGRNSPLHF
TGTGCCAGCAGCTATCACCGGGGACGGAATTCACCCCTCCACTTT
>TRBV30|TRBJ1-3|.|13|.
CAWALGSGNTIYF
TGTGCCTGGGCCCTAGGCTCTGGAAACACCATATATTTT
>TRBV5-6|TRBJ1-6|few|15|.
CASSSFATGNSPLHF
TGTGCCAGCAGCTCCTTCGCGACGGGTAATTCACCCCTCCACTTT
>TRBV11-3|TRBJ1-2|few|15|.
CASSPQDTGFYGYTF
TGTGCCAGCAGCCCCCAAGATACCGGTTTCTATGGCTACACCTTC
>TRBV7-9|TRBJ2-2|few|14|.
CASSTGRGVGELFF
TGTGCCAGCAGCACCGGAAGGGGAGTCGGGGAGCTGTTTTTT
>TRBV4-3|TRBJ1-3|.|16|.
CASSQDNENSGNTIYF
TGCGCCAGCAGCCAAGATAACGAGAACTCTGGAAACACCATATATTTT
>TRBV7-8|TRBJ2-1|many|13|.
CASSLMLADEQFF
TGTGCCAGCAGCTTAATGCTTGCGGATGAGCAGTTCTTC
>TRBV19|TRBJ1-2|few|14|.
CASSLPTRNYGYTF
TGTGCCAGTAGTCTCCCGACACGAAACTATGGCTACACCTTC
>TRBV7-9|TRBJ2-1|few|11|.
CASSRNNEQFF
TGTGCCAGCAGCCGGAACAATGAGCAGTTCTTC
>TRBV11-3|TRBJ1-2|few|14|TRBD1
CASSPTQGDYGYTF
TGTGCCAGCAGCCCGACACAGGGGGACTATGGCTACACCTTC
>TRBV7-2|TRBJ1-2|.|12|.
CASSLDTSGYTF
TGTGCCAGCAGCTTAGATACGTCGGGCTACACCTTC